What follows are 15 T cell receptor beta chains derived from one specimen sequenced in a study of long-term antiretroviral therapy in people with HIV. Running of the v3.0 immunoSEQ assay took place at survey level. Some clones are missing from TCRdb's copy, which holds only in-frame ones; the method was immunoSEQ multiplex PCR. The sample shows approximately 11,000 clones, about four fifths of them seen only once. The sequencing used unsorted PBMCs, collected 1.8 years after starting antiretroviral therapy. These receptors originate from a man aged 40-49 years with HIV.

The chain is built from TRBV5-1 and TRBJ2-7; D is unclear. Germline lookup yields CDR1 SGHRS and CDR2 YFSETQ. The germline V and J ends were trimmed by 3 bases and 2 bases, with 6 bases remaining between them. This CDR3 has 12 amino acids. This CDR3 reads CASSSNTYEQYF. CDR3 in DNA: TGCGCCAGCAGCTCTAATACCTACGAGCAGTACTTC.

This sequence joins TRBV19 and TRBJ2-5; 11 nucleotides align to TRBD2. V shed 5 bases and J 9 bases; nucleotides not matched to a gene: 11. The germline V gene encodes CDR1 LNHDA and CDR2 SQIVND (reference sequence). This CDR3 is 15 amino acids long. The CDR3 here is CASSGTSGSLVSQYF. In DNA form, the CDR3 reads TGTGCCAGTAGTGGGACTAGCGGCTCCTTGGTTTCCCAGTACTTC.

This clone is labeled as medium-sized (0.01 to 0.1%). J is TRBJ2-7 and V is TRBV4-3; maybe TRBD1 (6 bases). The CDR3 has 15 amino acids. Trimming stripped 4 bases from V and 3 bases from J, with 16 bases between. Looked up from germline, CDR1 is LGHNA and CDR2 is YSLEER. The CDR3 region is CASSLEHRVDYEQYF. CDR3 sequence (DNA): TGCGCCAGCAGCCTAGAACACAGGGTGGACTACGAGCAGTACTTC.

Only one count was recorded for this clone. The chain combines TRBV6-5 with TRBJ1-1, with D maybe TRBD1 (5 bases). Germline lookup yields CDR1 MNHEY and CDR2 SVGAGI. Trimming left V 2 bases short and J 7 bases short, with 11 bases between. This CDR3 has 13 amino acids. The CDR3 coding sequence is TGTGCCAGCAGTTACGGGGGTTCGGGTGAAGCTTTCTTT. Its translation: CASSYGGSGEAFF.

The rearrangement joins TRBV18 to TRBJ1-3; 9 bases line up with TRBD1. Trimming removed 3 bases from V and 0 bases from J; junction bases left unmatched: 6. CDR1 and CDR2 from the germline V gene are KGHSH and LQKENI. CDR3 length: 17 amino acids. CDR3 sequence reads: CASSPRDRVNSGNTIYF. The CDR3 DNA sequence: TGTGCCAGCTCACCCCGGGACAGGGTTAACTCTGGAAACACCATATATTTT.

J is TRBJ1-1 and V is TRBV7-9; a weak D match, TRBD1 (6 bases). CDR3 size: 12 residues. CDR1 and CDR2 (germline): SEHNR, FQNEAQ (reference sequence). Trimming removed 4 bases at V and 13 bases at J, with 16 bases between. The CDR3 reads CASSSSDSRDFF. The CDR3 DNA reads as TGTGCCAGCAGCTCTTCGGACAGTAGGGATTTCTTT.

The CDR3 region has the DNA TGCGCCAGCAGCTTGCACAACAGGGGTGAGACTTTCTTT. It codes for CASSLHNRGETFF. The chain is built from TRBV5-1 and TRBJ1-1, with 7 bases fitting TRBD1. The V gene end was trimmed by 1 base and the J gene end by 12 bases; junction bases not matched to a gene: 9. This CDR3 contains 13 residues. Germline-derived CDR1 and CDR2 are SGHRS and YFSETQ. Using reference TRBV5-1 and TRBJ1-1 for the parts outside the CDR3, the full variable domain is KAGVTQTPRYLIKTRGQQVTLSCSPISGHRSVSWYQQTPGQGLQFLFEYFSETQRNKGNFPGRFSGRQFSNSRSEMNVSTLELGDSALYLCASSLHNRGETFFGQGTRLTVV.

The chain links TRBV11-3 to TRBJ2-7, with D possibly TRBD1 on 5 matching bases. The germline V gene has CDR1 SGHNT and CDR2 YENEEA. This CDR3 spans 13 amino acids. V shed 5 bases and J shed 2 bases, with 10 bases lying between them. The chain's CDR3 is CASSKDKTYEQYF. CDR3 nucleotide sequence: TGTGCCAGCAGCAAGGACAAGACCTACGAGCAGTACTTC.

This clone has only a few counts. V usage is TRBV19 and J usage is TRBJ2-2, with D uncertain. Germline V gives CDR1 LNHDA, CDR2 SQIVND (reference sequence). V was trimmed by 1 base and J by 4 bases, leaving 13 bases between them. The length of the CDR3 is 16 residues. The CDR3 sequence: CASSIGSAPGTGELFF. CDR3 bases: TGTGCCAGTAGTATAGGGTCTGCCCCCGGCACCGGGGAGCTGTTTTTT.

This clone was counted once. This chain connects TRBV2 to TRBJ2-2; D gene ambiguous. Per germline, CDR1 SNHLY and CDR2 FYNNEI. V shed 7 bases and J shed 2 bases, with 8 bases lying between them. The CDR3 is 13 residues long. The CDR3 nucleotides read TGTGCCAGCAAAACGACCAACACCGGGGAGCTGTTTTTT. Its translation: CASKTTNTGELFF. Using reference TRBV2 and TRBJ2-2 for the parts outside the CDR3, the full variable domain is EPEVTQTPSHQVTQMGQEVILRCVPISNHLYFYWYRQILGQKVEFLVSFYNNEISEKSEIFDDQFSVERPDGSNFTLKIRSTKLEDSAMYFCASKTTNTGELFFGEGSRLTVL.

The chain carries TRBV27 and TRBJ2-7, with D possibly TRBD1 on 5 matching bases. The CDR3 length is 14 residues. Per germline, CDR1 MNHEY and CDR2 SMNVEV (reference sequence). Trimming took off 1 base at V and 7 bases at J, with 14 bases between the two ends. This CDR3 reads CASSLLQGWREQYF. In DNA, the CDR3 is TGTGCCAGCAGTTTATTGCAGGGTTGGCGGGAGCAGTACTTC.

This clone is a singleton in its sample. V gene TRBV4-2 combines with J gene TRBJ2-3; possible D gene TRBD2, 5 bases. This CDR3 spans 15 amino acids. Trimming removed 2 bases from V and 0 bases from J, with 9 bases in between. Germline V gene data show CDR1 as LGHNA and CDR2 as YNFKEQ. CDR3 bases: TGTGCCAGCAGCCAAACGGGCGGGAGCACAGATACGCAGTATTTT. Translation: CASSQTGGSTDTQYF.

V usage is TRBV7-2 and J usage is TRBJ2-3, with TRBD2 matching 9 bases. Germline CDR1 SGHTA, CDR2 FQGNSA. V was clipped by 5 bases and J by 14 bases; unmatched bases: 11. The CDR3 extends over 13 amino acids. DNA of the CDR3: TGTGCCAGCAGCCCAAGAGGCGGGAGGGCCGCGTATTTT. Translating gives CASSPRGGRAAYF. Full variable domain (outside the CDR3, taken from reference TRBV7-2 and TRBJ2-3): GAGVSQSPSNKVTEKGKDVELRCDPISGHTALYWYRQSLGQGLEFLIYFQGNSAPDKSGLPSDRFSAERTGGSVSTLTIQRTQQEDSAVYLCASSPRGGRAAYFGPGTRLTVL.

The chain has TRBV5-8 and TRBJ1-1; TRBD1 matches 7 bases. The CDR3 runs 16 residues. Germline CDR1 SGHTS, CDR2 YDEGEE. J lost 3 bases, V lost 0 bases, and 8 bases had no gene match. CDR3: CASSLGGDRVHTEAFF. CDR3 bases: TGTGCCAGCAGCTTGGGGGGCGACAGGGTGCACACTGAAGCTTTCTTT.

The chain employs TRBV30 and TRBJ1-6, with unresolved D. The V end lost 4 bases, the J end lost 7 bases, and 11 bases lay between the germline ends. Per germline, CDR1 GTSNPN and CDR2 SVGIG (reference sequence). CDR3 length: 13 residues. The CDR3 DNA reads TGTGCCTGGACCTTAATCCCAAATTCACCCCTCCACTTT. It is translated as CAWTLIPNSPLHF.